These 24 T cell receptor beta chains came from one sample sequenced in a study of technical replicates of blood from a handful of donors. The method was immunoSEQ multiplex PCR; TCRdb's version includes in-frame clones alone and lacks a portion of them. The sample yields fewer than 65,000 clones, 80% to 90% seen once. Sequences were obtained from PBMCs. These receptors came from a human donor in good health. Some clones in this sample may be carry-over from other donors' samples.

This clone was seen a handful of times. This chain connects TRBV4-3 to TRBJ1-3; tentatively, D is TRBD1 (5 bases). Germline V gene lookup returns CDR1 LGHNA and CDR2 YSLEER. The V gene lost 0 bases and the J gene lost 1 base, with 10 bases spanning the gap. The CDR3 consists of 16 residues. DNA of the CDR3: TGCGCCAGCAGCCAAGATCTCAGGGCTTCTGGAAACACCATATATTTT. This codes for CASSQDLRASGNTIYF.

The rearrangement links TRBV9 to TRBJ2-2; the D gene is possibly TRBD1 (6 bases). The CDR3 has 16 amino acids. From germline, CDR1 is SGDLS and CDR2 YYNGEE. V lost 4 bases, J lost 2 bases, and 15 bases lay in between. The DNA for the CDR3 is TGTGCCAGCAGCCCCCGGAAACAGGGCAACACCGGGGAGCTGTTTTTT. Amino acids: CASSPRKQGNTGELFF.

The rearrangement uses TRBV14 and TRBJ1-2; D unresolved. The CDR3 is 12 amino acids. V was clipped by 3 bases and J by 7 bases, with 9 bases between them. Germline values: CDR1 SGHDN, CDR2 FVKESK. The CDR3 region is CASSQGRTGYTF. CDR3 sequence (DNA): TGTGCCAGCAGCCAGGGGAGGACTGGCTACACCTTC. The full variable domain, its missing parts supplied by reference TRBV14 and TRBJ1-2, is EAGVTQFPSHSVIEKGQTVTLRCDPISGHDNLYWYRRVMGKEIKFLLHFVKESKQDESGMPNNRFLAERTGGTYSTLKVQPAELEDSGVYFCASSQGRTGYTFGSGTRLTVV.

This chain uses TRBV7-9 with TRBJ2-7; 8 bases line up with TRBD1. CDR3 length: 14 amino acids. V was clipped by 7 bases and J by 5 bases; unmatched bases: 10. Germline loops: CDR1 SEHNR, CDR2 FQNEAQ (reference sequence). The CDR3 sequence: CASTMTGVTHEQYF. Written as DNA, the CDR3 is TGTGCCAGCACTATGACAGGGGTTACCCACGAGCAGTACTTC.

The chain recombines TRBV5-1 with TRBJ2-2, with no clear D. Germline values: CDR1 SGHRS, CDR2 YFSETQ. There are 13 residues in the CDR3. V lost 2 bases and J 7 bases, leaving 9 bases between the germline ends. The chain's CDR3 is CASSLTGYGELFF. The CDR3 DNA is TGCGCCAGCAGCTTAACGGGTTACGGGGAGCTGTTTTTT.

The chain recombines TRBV18 with TRBJ1-2; maybe TRBD1 (5 bases). This CDR3 has 13 residues. V lost 2 bases to trimming and J lost 8 bases, with 12 bases between them. Per germline, CDR1 KGHSH and CDR2 LQKENI. The CDR3 loop is CASSPIGDDGYTF. For the CDR3, the DNA is TGTGCCAGCTCACCAATAGGGGATGACGGCTACACCTTC.

The chain joins TRBV5-4 to TRBJ2-7; TRBD2 matches at 7 bases. The germline V gene encodes CDR1 SGHNT and CDR2 YYREEE (reference sequence). V dropped 4 bases and J dropped 0; count of bases not matched to a gene: 4. The CDR3 loop spans 14 amino acids. The CDR3 reads CASSGAGRSYEQYF. The CDR3 DNA is TGTGCCAGCAGCGGAGCGGGGCGCTCCTACGAGCAGTACTTC.

This clone turned up a few times. The rearrangement links TRBV7-7 to TRBJ2-5, with 14 bases that match TRBD2. V gave up 4 bases and J gave up 8 bases; unmatched junction bases: 6. CDR1 is SSHAT and CDR2 is FNYEAQ in the germline V gene (reference sequence). The CDR3 is 15 residues long. The CDR3 is CASSSGLAGAGTQYF. The CDR3 DNA reads TGTGCCAGCAGCTCGGGACTAGCGGGGGCAGGAACCCAGTACTTC.

This clone has a single count. CDR3 nucleotide sequence: TGTGCCAGCAGCCCCTCCCGCCTAGCGGGGGCGATCTACAATGAGCAGTTCTTC. Amino acid sequence: CASSPSRLAGAIYNEQFF. This rearrangement joins TRBV9 to TRBJ2-1; 10 bases line up with TRBD2. Germline CDR1 reads SGDLS; CDR2 reads YYNGEE. This CDR3 has 18 residues. Trimming at V came to 4 bases and at J to 3 bases, leaving 13 bases not matched to a gene.

The chain uses TRBV2 and TRBJ1-3; 7 bases match TRBD1. CDR3 length: 16 amino acids. CDR1 and CDR2 from the germline V gene are SNHLY and FYNNEI. J lost 3 bases, V lost 5 bases, and 10 bases had no gene match. Written as DNA, the CDR3 is TGTGCCAGCAGTAAAACCGACAGGGTAAATGGAAACACCATATATTTT. Translation: CASSKTDRVNGNTIYF.

V and J are TRBV6-1 and TRBJ1-1; 7 bases map to TRBD1. The trim removed 7 bases at V and 0 bases at J, leaving 2 bases unmatched. Germline V lookup: CDR1 MNHNS, CDR2 SASEGT. The CDR3 is made up of 13 amino acids. The CDR3 DNA sequence: TGTGCCAGCAAACAGGGGCTGAACACTGAAGCTTTCTTT. This gives the protein CASKQGLNTEAFF.

The J gene is TRBJ2-2, the V gene TRBV6-6; D remains ambiguous. Germline loops: CDR1 MNHNY, CDR2 SVGAGI (reference sequence). The CDR3 length is 12 residues. V was shortened by 4 bases and J by 7 bases, with 7 bases between the two germline ends. In nucleotides, the CDR3 is TGTGCCAGCAGTTTAACTATCGGGGAGCTGTTTTTT. Translating gives CASSLTIGELFF.

The rearrangement uses TRBV11-1 and TRBJ2-2, with a tentative D call TRBD2 (5 bases). This CDR3 region has 16 residues. Germline CDR1 is SGHAT and CDR2 is FQDESV (reference sequence). The V end lost 2 bases, the J end lost 1 base, and 11 bases lay between the germline ends. This CDR3 reads CASSLSGLLNTGELFF. The DNA of the CDR3 is TGTGCCAGCAGCTTATCCGGACTGCTGAACACCGGGGAGCTGTTTTTT.

The chain is built from TRBV2 and TRBJ1-6; D is perhaps TRBD1 (5 bases). With 2 bases removed from V and 6 bases from J, the gap between germline ends came to 14 bases. Germline-derived CDR1 and CDR2 are SNHLY and FYNNEI. The CDR3 covers 16 residues. The CDR3 DNA reads as TGTGCCAGCAGTGAATCAGGGTTCAGTCTTAATTCACCCCTCCACTTT. The encoded protein is CASSESGFSLNSPLHF.

This CDR3 reads CASSLDRVRYEQYF. The CDR3 DNA reads TGCGCCAGCAGCTTAGACAGGGTTCGCTACGAGCAGTACTTC. The J gene is TRBJ2-7, the V gene TRBV5-1, with 7 bases aligning to TRBD1. CDR1 SGHRS and CDR2 YFSETQ come from the germline V gene. V gave up 2 bases and J gave up 3 bases; unmatched junction bases: 5. The CDR3 loop spans 14 amino acids.

This clone was seen just once. This chain uses TRBV6-5 with TRBJ1-2; D perhaps matches TRBD1 (5 bases). CDR3 size: 15 residues. Germline assignment: CDR1 MNHEY and CDR2 SVGAGI. V dropped 2 bases and J dropped 3 bases, with 13 bases sitting between them. In DNA form, the CDR3 reads TGTGCCAGCAGTTACGGGGCCGTTCGTGACTATGGCTACACCTTC. Amino acids: CASSYGAVRDYGYTF.

The chain is built from TRBV7-9 and TRBJ1-5; D unclear. The ends were cut back, 4 bases at V and 6 bases at J, with 7 bases in the middle. Germline lookup yields CDR1 SEHNR and CDR2 FQNEAQ (reference sequence). This CDR3 has 12 residues. Written as DNA, the CDR3 is TGTGCCAGCAGCTCCGGGATTCAGCCCCAGCATTTT. Translation gives CASSSGIQPQHF.

V and J are TRBV9 and TRBJ1-3; 9 bases match TRBD1. The CDR3 totals 16 residues. In germline, CDR1 is SGDLS, CDR2 YYNGEE. After removal of 4 bases from V and 4 bases from J, the junction contained 9 bases not matched to a gene. The CDR3 region has the DNA TGTGCCAGCAGCAGCCAAACAGGGGGCGCGGGAAACACCATATATTTT. It translates to CASSSQTGGAGNTIYF.

The chain recombines TRBV5-6 with TRBJ1-2, with 7 bases fitting TRBD1. The V gene's germline CDR1 is SGHDT and CDR2 YYEEEE. CDR3 length equals 15 residues. The V and J ends lost 4 bases and 0 bases, in that order; junction bases with no gene match: 6. CDR3 protein: CASSTKDRSNYGYTF. CDR3 coding DNA: TGTGCCAGCAGCACCAAGGACAGGTCTAACTATGGCTACACCTTC. The full variable domain, completed using reference TRBV5-6 and TRBJ1-2, is DAGVTQSPTHLIKTRGQQVTLRCSPKSGHDTVSWYQQALGQGPQFIFQYYEEEERQRGNFPDRFSGHQFPNYSSELNVNALLLGDSALYLCASSTKDRSNYGYTFGSGTRLTVV.

The J gene is TRBJ2-3, the V gene TRBV7-2; 7 bases agree with TRBD2. This CDR3 contains 13 residues. Germline-derived CDR1 and CDR2 are SGHTA and FQGNSA. With V trimmed by 5 bases and J by 3 bases, 2 bases remained unmatched. For the CDR3, the DNA is TGTGCCAGCAGCCGGCGGGGGACAGATACGCAGTATTTT. Encoded protein: CASSRRGTDTQYF.

The gene calls are TRBV10-3 and TRBJ2-3, with 12 bases aligning to TRBD2. V was clipped by 5 bases and J by 4 bases; unmatched bases: 4. The CDR3 is 15 amino acids. CDR1 and CDR2 (germline): ENHRY, SYGVKD. The CDR3 coding sequence is TGTGCCATCAGTTCCTCTAGCGGGGGGGCAGATACGCAGTATTTT. This codes for CAISSSSGGADTQYF.

The sample holds a few counts of this clone. The genes are TRBV7-2 and TRBJ1-1; no firm D call. Per germline, CDR1 SGHTA and CDR2 FQGNSA. V gave up 2 bases and J gave up 1 base, with 8 bases separating them. The CDR3 is made up of 14 amino acids. This chain's CDR3 is CASSLYGGNTEAFF. The CDR3 nucleotides are TGTGCCAGCAGCTTATACGGCGGGAACACTGAAGCTTTCTTT.

The rearrangement joins TRBV5-8 to TRBJ2-7, with D hard to call. The CDR3 is 13 residues long. V gave up 1 base and J gave up 3 bases, with 8 bases separating them. Looked up from germline, CDR1 is SGHTS and CDR2 is YDEGEE. The CDR3 region is CASSLHKNYEQYF. The DNA for the CDR3 is TGTGCCAGCAGCTTGCACAAGAACTACGAGCAGTACTTC. The whole variable domain, filled in from reference TRBV5-8 and TRBJ2-7, reads EAGVTQSPTHLIKTRGQQATLRCSPISGHTSVYWYQQALGLGLQFLLWYDEGEERNRGNFPPRFSGRQFPNYSSELNVNALELEDSALYLCASSLHKNYEQYFGPGTRLTVT.

V gene TRBV19 combines with J gene TRBJ1-1; D is perhaps TRBD1 (6 bases). CDR3 length: 15 residues. Germline V gives CDR1 LNHDA, CDR2 SQIVND (reference sequence). The V end was cut by 5 bases, the J end by 0 bases, with 13 bases between. The DNA of the CDR3 is TGTGCCAGTAGTGTCCCCGGGACACTGAACACTGAAGCTTTCTTT. Its translation is CASSVPGTLNTEAFF.